The entry that follows covers one TCR beta chain sequence. Antigen: not known. This sample is part of a study of T cell responses to AZD1222 COVID-19 vaccine. Overall study results and limits: Targets within unmutated variant regions were reportedly found for nearly half of spike-specific TCRs. Across spike, vaccine-associated CD4 TCRs were found, dominant at 160-218 and 743-854. Clonal diversity may have been underestimated in mostly white British donors.

Measured with immunoSEQ multiplex PCR; TCRdb has only the in-frame clones, and not every one. The table lists 100,000 to 150,000 clones, 88% of them singletons. Trimming took off 5 bases at V and 1 base at J, with 14 bases between the two ends. Germline V gene lookup returns CDR1 SNHLY and CDR2 FYNNEI. This CDR3 is 15 amino acids long. This clonotype originated in an adult in good health. The chain uses TRBV2 and TRBJ1-1; weak D call: TRBD1 (5 bases). This material consisted of peripheral blood, taken on day 0 of AZD1222 vaccination. Here the CDR3 reads CASSLQGSENTEAFF. CDR3 in DNA: TGTGCCAGCAGTCTCCAGGGTTCAGAGAACACTGAAGCTTTCTTT. Together with reference TRBV2 and TRBJ1-1, the CDR3 gives the full variable domain: EPEVTQTPSHQVTQMGQEVILRCVPISNHLYFYWYRQILGQKVEFLVSFYNNEISEKSEIFDDQFSVERPDGSNFTLKIRSTKLEDSAMYFCASSLQGSENTEAFFGQGTRLTVV.